This TCR beta chain was sequenced in a study of graft-versus-host responses after intestinal transplantation. About the study: Each recipient received anti-thymocyte globulin induction, then tacrolimus and steroids for around three years.

Study-level findings and limits: Early HvG declines after transplant were associated with peak circulating GvH clone levels. Researchers found GvH clones in recipient marrow, and some showed up first in ileum or blood.

Comments on this clone: Its antigen is still unknown.

Generated by immunoSEQ multiplex PCR, the TCRdb table keeps only in-frame clones and is missing some. The sample lists some 93,000 clones; over 75% were seen once. Here the sequenced sample was unstimulated CD8+ T cells sorted from spleen or lymph node cells, taken before intestinal transplant. This TCR was sampled from a human donor who received an intestinal transplant.

Here the CDR3 reads CASSEPKTPADTQYF. In DNA, the CDR3 is TGCGCCAGCAGTGAACCGAAAACTCCGGCAGATACGCAGTATTTT. J is TRBJ2-3 and V is TRBV10-2; no clear D. Germline V gene data show CDR1 as WSHSY and CDR2 as SAAADI. There are 15 residues in the CDR3. V was cut by 3 bases and J by 4 bases, with 14 bases left in between.